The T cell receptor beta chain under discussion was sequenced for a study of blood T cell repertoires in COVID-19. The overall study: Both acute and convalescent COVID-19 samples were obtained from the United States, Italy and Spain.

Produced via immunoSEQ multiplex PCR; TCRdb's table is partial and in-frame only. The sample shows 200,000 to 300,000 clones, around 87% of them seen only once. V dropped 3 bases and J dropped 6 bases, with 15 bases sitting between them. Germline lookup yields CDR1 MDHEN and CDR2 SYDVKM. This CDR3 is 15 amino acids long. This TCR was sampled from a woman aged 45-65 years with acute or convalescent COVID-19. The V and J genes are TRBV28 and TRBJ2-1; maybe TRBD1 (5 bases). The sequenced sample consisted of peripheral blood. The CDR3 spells CASSFRRTLANEQFF. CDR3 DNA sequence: TGTGCCAGCAGTTTTCGCCGGACACTTGCCAATGAGCAGTTCTTC.